The 30 T cell receptor beta chains reported below all come from one sample, sequenced in a study of cytomegalovirus exposure and HLA in healthy donors. PCR amplification relied on 60 Vbeta primers (plus 13 Jbeta primers). TCRdb keeps only in-frame clones here, not all; method: immunoSEQ multiplex PCR. The sample has about 160,000 clones; approximately 82% are singletons. Sequencing input: PBMCs. The source is a male donor in good health and CMV-seropositive.

The rearrangement links TRBV7-8 to TRBJ2-7, with D unclear. The CDR3 totals 11 residues. The germline CDR1 and CDR2 sequences are SGHVS and FQNEAQ. Trimming shortened V by 3 bases and J by 4 bases, and 4 bases separated the two germline ends. CDR3 protein: CASSFKYEQYF. CDR3 nucleotide sequence: TGTGCCAGCAGCTTCAAATACGAGCAGTACTTC.

The J gene is TRBJ1-1, the V gene TRBV9; 7 bases are shared with TRBD1. The trim removed 0 bases at V and 0 bases at J, leaving 11 bases unmatched. The CDR3 sequence is 18 residues long. Germline values: CDR1 SGDLS, CDR2 YYNGEE. The CDR3 region is CASSVGLPRGKVNTEAFF. DNA of the CDR3: TGTGCCAGCAGCGTAGGATTGCCCAGGGGGAAGGTGAACACTGAAGCTTTCTTT.

The chain recombines TRBV18 with TRBJ2-3, with 8 bases identical to TRBD1. V dropped 0 bases and J dropped 4; count of bases not matched to a gene: 9. This CDR3 contains 17 residues. Looked up from germline, CDR1 is KGHSH and CDR2 is LQKENI. The CDR3 reads CASSPPRGTGGADTQYF. The DNA of the CDR3 is TGTGCCAGCTCACCACCCCGGGGGACAGGCGGGGCAGATACGCAGTATTTT.

The J gene is TRBJ2-1, the V gene TRBV4-2; possible D gene TRBD2, 6 bases. CDR1 LGHNA and CDR2 YNFKEQ come from the germline V gene. The CDR3 is 15 residues long. V was clipped by 4 bases and J by 8 bases, with 18 bases between them. CDR3 in DNA: TGTGCCAGCAGCCTTCCCGGGAGCTCCCTCGATGAGCAGTTCTTC. It specifies CASSLPGSSLDEQFF.

This clone was observed a handful of times. J is TRBJ1-2 and V is TRBV27; TRBD1 matches 7 bases. The CDR3 consists of 13 residues. Germline CDR1 is MNHEY and CDR2 is SMNVEV (reference sequence). V was clipped by 3 bases and J by 5 bases; unmatched bases: 3. Written as DNA, the CDR3 is TGTGCCAGCAGTTTGCGGGACAGTTATGGCTACACCTTC. Amino acid sequence: CASSLRDSYGYTF.

The chain combines TRBV7-9 with TRBJ2-1; 15 positions match TRBD2. Germline CDR1 reads SEHNR; CDR2 reads FQNEAQ (reference sequence). After removal of 5 bases from V and 10 bases from J, the junction contained 9 bases not matched to a gene. The CDR3 length is 16 residues. The CDR3 here is CASSVSGTSGRNEQFF. CDR3 coding DNA: TGTGCCAGCAGCGTATCCGGGACTAGCGGGAGGAACGAGCAGTTCTTC.

The chain carries TRBV7-2 and TRBJ1-2, with D tentatively TRBD1 (6 bases). Trimming left V 5 bases short and J 3 bases short, with 13 bases between. Germline CDR1 and CDR2: SGHTA and FQGNSA. The CDR3 covers 14 residues. Here the CDR3 reads CASSPPGAHYGYTF. The CDR3 DNA follows: TGTGCCAGCAGCCCCCCAGGGGCACACTATGGCTACACCTTC.

The chain couples TRBV7-6 to TRBJ1-1, with 8 bases aligning to TRBD1. The CDR3 consists of 15 residues. CDR1 and CDR2 from the germline V gene are SGHVS and FNYEAQ. Trimming at V came to 5 bases and at J to 1 base, leaving 6 bases not matched to a gene. The CDR3 DNA reads as TGTGCCAGCAGCCTCCGGACAGGGACGAACACTGAAGCTTTCTTT. Its protein product is CASSLRTGTNTEAFF.

This clone was seen only a few times. V usage is TRBV5-1 and J usage is TRBJ2-2; D not certain. The germline CDR1 and CDR2 sequences are SGHRS and YFSETQ. The CDR3 runs 13 residues. Deletions cut 2 bases from V and 5 bases from J, with 7 bases between. CDR3 DNA: TGCGCCAGCAGCTTAATATCGACCGGGGAGCTGTTTTTT. Translated, it gives CASSLISTGELFF.

This clone was seen a single time. The chain uses TRBV27 and TRBJ2-1; perhaps TRBD2 as D (6 bases). Deletions cut 8 bases from V and 1 base from J, with 15 bases between. The CDR3 has 15 amino acids. Germline-derived CDR1 and CDR2 are MNHEY and SMNVEV (reference sequence). The DNA of the CDR3 is TGTGCCAGCGCTGGGGAGCTAGCGTCCTACAATGAGCAGTTCTTC. Translated, it gives CASAGELASYNEQFF.

This clone was found a few times. The V and J genes are TRBV27 and TRBJ1-1; no definite D call. The CDR3 is 12 amino acids. The germline V gene encodes CDR1 MNHEY and CDR2 SMNVEV (reference sequence). Trimming cost V 10 bases and J 3 bases, with 12 bases left between them. This chain's CDR3 is CATPIRDTEAFF. The CDR3 region has the DNA TGTGCCACCCCAATTCGGGACACTGAAGCTTTCTTT.

The V gene is TRBV6-5, the J gene TRBJ1-6, with D perhaps TRBD1 (6 bases). The CDR3 has 13 residues. Trimming left V 6 bases short and J 10 bases short, with 13 bases between. The germline V gene has CDR1 MNHEY and CDR2 SVGAGI. The chain's CDR3 is CASSDRINSPLHF. The CDR3 bases are TGTGCCAGCAGCGACAGGATCAACTCACCCCTCCACTTT.

V gene TRBV2 combines with J gene TRBJ1-5; TRBD1 aligns across 7 bases. The V gene's germline CDR1 is SNHLY and CDR2 FYNNEI. The CDR3 has 14 residues. With 5 bases clipped from V and 3 bases from J, the junction kept 4 bases outside the gene matches. As DNA, the CDR3 is TGTGCCAGCAGTCGGGACAGCTACAATCAGCCCCAGCATTTT. This gives the protein CASSRDSYNQPQHF.

This clone was counted a few times. The chain links TRBV7-6 to TRBJ2-2; weak D call: TRBD2 (6 bases). Germline V gene sequence: CDR1 SGHVS, CDR2 FNYEAQ. The V and J ends lost 4 bases and 2 bases respectively, with 11 bases between them. The CDR3 contains 15 residues. In nucleotides, the CDR3 is TGTGCCAGCAGCTCGGGACTTCAAAACACCGGGGAGCTGTTTTTT. Translation gives CASSSGLQNTGELFF. Based on the CDR3 plus reference TRBV7-6 and TRBJ2-2, the full variable domain is GAGVSQSPRYKVTKRGQDVALRCDPISGHVSLYWYRQALGQGPEFLTYFNYEAQQDKSGLPNDRFSAERPEGSISTLTIQRTEQRDSAMYRCASSSGLQNTGELFFGEGSRLTVL.

The V gene is TRBV7-9, the J gene TRBJ2-3; 9 positions agree with TRBD2. With 5 bases clipped from V and 0 bases from J, the junction kept 12 bases outside the gene matches. The CDR3 consists of 18 residues. Germline V gene lookup returns CDR1 SEHNR and CDR2 FQNEAQ (reference sequence). The CDR3 DNA reads TGTGCCAGCAGCCCACCAGCGGGGGGACGCCTCAGCACAGATACGCAGTATTTT. This encodes CASSPPAGGRLSTDTQYF.

The gene calls are TRBV13 and TRBJ2-5; 10 bases match TRBD1. The J call is uncertain, as TRBJ2-7 better fits the DNA end. The CDR3 is 15 amino acids. CDR1 and CDR2 (germline): PRHDT, FYEKMQ (reference sequence). As DNA, the CDR3 is TGTGCCAGCAGCTCCCCCGGGACAGGGGTATACGAGCAGTACTTC. Residues: CASSSPGTGVYEQYF.

The chain employs TRBV6-1 and TRBJ1-3, with D possibly TRBD1 on 5 matching bases. Per germline, CDR1 MNHNS and CDR2 SASEGT. V shed 7 bases and J shed 0 bases, with 10 bases lying between them. The CDR3 runs 14 residues. The CDR3 spells CASIPGGSGNTIYF. CDR3 nucleotides: TGTGCCAGCATTCCCGGGGGCTCTGGAAACACCATATATTTT.

In DNA form, the CDR3 reads TGTGCCATTCGACAGGGTGGAACTGAAGCTTTCTTT. As protein: CAIRQGGTEAFF. The gene calls are TRBV10-3 and TRBJ1-1, with TRBD1 identical over 7 bases. Germline CDR1 reads ENHRY; CDR2 reads SYGVKD. V dropped 9 bases and J dropped 5; count of bases not matched to a gene: 6. The CDR3 contains 12 residues.

The chain has TRBV5-4 and TRBJ2-5, with TRBD1 as a possible D gene (5 bases). The V and J ends lost 4 bases and 5 bases respectively, with 12 bases between them. The CDR3 has 13 residues. Germline assignment: CDR1 SGHNT and CDR2 YYREEE (reference sequence). The CDR3: CASSPGPSETQYF. DNA of the CDR3: TGTGCCAGCAGCCCAGGGCCCTCGGAGACCCAGTACTTC.

The gene calls are TRBV11-3 and TRBJ1-1, with a weak D call TRBD1 (5 bases). Germline CDR1 SGHNT, CDR2 YENEEA. Trimming stripped 0 bases from V and 4 bases from J, with 12 bases between. The CDR3 loop spans 15 amino acids. Written as DNA, the CDR3 is TGTGCCAGCAGCTTAGAAGCCGGGGGAGGCACTGAAGCTTTCTTT. Amino acids: CASSLEAGGGTEAFF. The entire variable domain, with the rest obtained from reference TRBV11-3 and TRBJ1-1, is as follows: EAGVVQSPRYKIIEKKQPVAFWCNPISGHNTLYWYLQNLGQGPELLIRYENEEAVDDSQLPKDRFSAERLKGVDSTLKIQPAELGDSAVYLCASSLEAGGGTEAFFGQGTRLTVV.

The chain uses TRBV1 and TRBJ2-1; the table's TRBD1 call for D was not verified on the DNA. TRBV1 is deemed a pseudogene. The CDR3 runs 15 residues. The CDR3 spells CTSSQAQGPTLGQFF. CDR3 nucleotides: TGCACCAGCAGCCAAGCTCAGGGGCCTACCTTAGGGCAGTTCTTC.

This CDR3 is CASTAGPMNTEAFF. CDR3 coding DNA: TGCGCCAGCACCGCGGGCCCCATGAACACTGAAGCTTTCTTT. The chain has TRBV10-2 and TRBJ1-1; unclear D gene. The CDR3 is 14 amino acids. The ends were cut back, 7 bases at V and 0 bases at J, with 12 bases in the middle. From germline, CDR1 is WSHSY and CDR2 SAAADI.

The rearrangement joins TRBV10-1 to TRBJ2-7, with D possibly matching TRBD1 (5 bases). The CDR3 runs 16 residues. Germline lookup yields CDR1 WNHNN and CDR2 SYGVQD (reference sequence). Trimming took off 4 bases at V and 3 bases at J, with 19 bases between the two ends. The CDR3 nucleotides read TGCGCCAGCAGTGGGCTCACAGGAAAAGGCAACTACGAGCAGTACTTC. Amino acids: CASSGLTGKGNYEQYF.

The V call is TRBV21-1, the J call TRBJ1-5; no check of the table's D call, TRBD1, against the DNA was made. TRBV21-1 constitutes a pseudogene. This CDR3 spans 12 amino acids. This CDR3 is CASRQGEQPQHF. The DNA for the CDR3 is TGTGCCAGCAGACAGGGTGAACAGCCCCAGCATTTT.

The chain uses TRBV2 and TRBJ1-5, with D possibly TRBD1 on 6 matching bases. The V gene's germline CDR1 is SNHLY and CDR2 FYNNEI. This CDR3 spans 15 amino acids. V was cut by 7 bases and J by 5 bases, with 18 bases left in between. The CDR3 nucleotides are TGTGCCAGCACCCCGGGTGGGGGGGGCTATCAGCCCCAGCATTTT. Protein sequence: CASTPGGGGYQPQHF.

The rearrangement uses TRBV10-3 and TRBJ2-1; TRBD2 might be the D (5 bases). The V gene lost 2 bases and the J gene lost 6 bases, with 20 bases spanning the gap. Germline V lookup: CDR1 ENHRY, CDR2 SYGVKD. The CDR3 runs to 17 residues. The CDR3 DNA sequence: TGTGCCATCAGTGAGCGGTCTGGGCTAGCTACGAGCAATGAGCAGTTCTTC. Amino acids: CAISERSGLATSNEQFF.

The chain couples TRBV5-1 to TRBJ2-5, with D possibly being TRBD2 (6 bases). Trimming shortened V by 1 base and J by 5 bases, and 9 bases separated the two germline ends. The CDR3 is 13 amino acids. Germline V gene data show CDR1 as SGHRS and CDR2 as YFSETQ. The CDR3: CASSLWGEETQYF. As DNA, the CDR3 is TGCGCCAGCAGCTTGTGGGGGGAGGAGACCCAGTACTTC. Together with reference TRBV5-1 and TRBJ2-5, the CDR3 gives the full variable domain: KAGVTQTPRYLIKTRGQQVTLSCSPISGHRSVSWYQQTPGQGLQFLFEYFSETQRNKGNFPGRFSGRQFSNSRSEMNVSTLELGDSALYLCASSLWGEETQYFGPGTRLLVL.

The gene calls are TRBV7-6 and TRBJ2-3; possibly TRBD2 for D (5 bases). In germline, CDR1 is SGHVS, CDR2 FNYEAQ. Between the trimmed V and J ends, which lost 5 bases and 1 base, there was a span of 13 bases. CDR3 length: 15 amino acids. This CDR3 reads CASSPEGRGTDTQYF. The CDR3 nucleotides read TGTGCCAGCAGCCCCGAGGGAAGAGGCACAGATACGCAGTATTTT.

The chain links TRBV6-6 to TRBJ1-6; the D gene is possibly TRBD1 (5 bases). The CDR3 is 15 residues long. Trimming cost V 0 bases and J 13 bases, with 16 bases left between them. Germline lookup yields CDR1 MNHNY and CDR2 SVGAGI (reference sequence). This CDR3 is CASSYSNRPLDPLHF. CDR3 nucleotides: TGTGCCAGCAGTTACTCCAACAGGCCCCTAGACCCCCTCCACTTT.

The chain combines TRBV5-6 with TRBJ2-7, with no clear D. Germline CDR1 reads SGHDT; CDR2 reads YYEEEE. CDR3 length: 14 residues. Trimming pared 0 bases from V and 3 bases from J, leaving 10 bases between. The CDR3 DNA reads as TGTGCCAGCAGCTTGGGCCTTTCAGGCTACGAGCAGTACTTC. Translated, it gives CASSLGLSGYEQYF.